One T cell receptor (beta chain) is described in this entry. Antigen unknown. Specified treatment: about 20 received Ad26.COV2.S at low or high dose, single or two shots; 5 received placebo; per-sample allocation not given. Samples were taken on day 63 after the first vaccine or placebo injection. V was shortened by 3 bases and J by 3 bases, with 7 bases between the two germline ends. The CDR3 length is 12 residues. Looked up from germline, CDR1 is SQVTM and CDR2 is ANQGSEA. This sample stems from a study of Ad26.COV2.S vaccination and SARS-CoV-2 variants. Points from the study as a whole: The study found similar non-spike TCR breadth in vaccine and placebo recipients. Responses of T cells in total may have been underestimated by the TCR breadth and depth analyses.

Assay: immunoSEQ multiplex PCR; the TCRdb copy retains only in-frame clones and omits some. The repertoire holds about 400,000 clones, with roughly four fifths as singletons. Sequences were derived from peripheral blood, sampled in a trial of Ad26.COV2.S vaccine versus placebo. The V call is TRBV29-1, the J call TRBJ2-3; the D is unclear. This sequence originates from a person between 18 and 60 years old who received the Ad26.COV2.S COVID-19 vaccine or a placebo. CDR3 nucleotides: TGCAGCGTTGACGGCGCGACAGATACGCAGTATTTT. Amino acid sequence: CSVDGATDTQYF.